This T cell receptor beta chain was sequenced in a study of beta chain features in type 1 diabetes. Broader study findings: Researchers report that Type 1 diabetes patients had moderately but significantly shorter TCRB CDR3s across all four CD4+ subsets. When VDJ junctions were examined, type 1 diabetes patients showed fewer insertions and more deletions.

A single heparinised draw of approximately 0.11 L on average was taken per donor. Sorted populations all exceeded 95% purity. This clone has a handful of counts. Its antigen remains unidentified. Other nucleotide sequences in the sample specify the same CDR3. Of the isolated RNA, all was reverse transcribed, and so the sequenced material was expressed TCRB transcripts. Clones were sequenced by immunoSEQ multiplex PCR, and TCRdb holds only the in-frame ones, with some missing. The table has some 350,000 clones, approximately 12% seen once. The V and J ends lost 0 bases and 4 bases respectively, with 12 bases between them. This CDR3 comprises 15 residues. Per the germline V gene, CDR1 is KGHSH and CDR2 is LQKENI.

J is TRBJ1-1 and V is TRBV18; D may be TRBD1 (6 bases). The source is a woman younger than 35 with type 1 diabetes. Sequencing used naive CD4+ T cells from blood. CDR3 in DNA: TGTGCCAGCTCACCACCAGGGAGAGGGGGCACTGAAGCTTTCTTT. As protein: CASSPPGRGGTEAFF.